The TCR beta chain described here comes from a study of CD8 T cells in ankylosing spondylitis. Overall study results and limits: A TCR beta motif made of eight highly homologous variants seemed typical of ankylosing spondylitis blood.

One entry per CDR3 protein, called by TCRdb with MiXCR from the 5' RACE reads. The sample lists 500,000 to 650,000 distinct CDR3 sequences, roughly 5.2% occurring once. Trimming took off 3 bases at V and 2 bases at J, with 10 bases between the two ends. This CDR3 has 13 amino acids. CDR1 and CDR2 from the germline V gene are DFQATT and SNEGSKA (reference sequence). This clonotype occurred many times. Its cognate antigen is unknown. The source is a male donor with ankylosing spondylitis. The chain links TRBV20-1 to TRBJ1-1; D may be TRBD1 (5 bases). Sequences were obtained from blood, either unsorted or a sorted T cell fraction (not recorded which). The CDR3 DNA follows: TGCAGTGCTAGGGGGGTCTTAAACACTGAAGCTTTCTTT. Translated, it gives CSARGVLNTEAFF.